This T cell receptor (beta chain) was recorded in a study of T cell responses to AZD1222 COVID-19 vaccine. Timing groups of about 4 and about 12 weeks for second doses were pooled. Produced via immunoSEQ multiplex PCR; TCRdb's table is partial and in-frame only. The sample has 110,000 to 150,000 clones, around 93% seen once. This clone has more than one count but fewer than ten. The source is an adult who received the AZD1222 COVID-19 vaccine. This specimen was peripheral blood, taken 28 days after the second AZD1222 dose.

CDR3 residues: CASSPLSAGRDTGELFF. The CDR3 nucleotides are TGTGCCAGCAGCCCCCTTTCGGCGGGACGGGACACCGGGGAGCTGTTTTTT. The chain joins TRBV3-1 (or the pseudogene TRBV3-2) to TRBJ2-2; possible D gene TRBD2, 6 bases. The ends were cut back, 4 bases at V and 3 bases at J, with 18 bases in the middle. Germline V lookup: CDR1 LGHDT, CDR2 YNNKEL (reference sequence). The CDR3 is 17 residues long.